These 23 T cell receptor beta chains were sequenced from one sample in a study of PD-1 blockade in mismatch repair-deficient tumors. Assay used: immunoSEQ multiplex PCR; TCRdb lists only in-frame clones, some missing. This sample has 80,000 to 130,000 clones, with 70% to 85% found just once. This specimen consisted of peripheral blood, obtained roughly 35 weeks after starting pembrolizumab. All receptors derive from an adult with mismatch repair-deficient cancer.

The V call is TRBV5-4, the J call TRBJ2-2; D possibly matches TRBD1 or TRBD2 (5 bases each). The CDR3 is 17 residues long. With 2 bases removed from V and 0 bases from J, the gap between germline ends came to 14 bases. Per germline, CDR1 SGHNT and CDR2 YYREEE (reference sequence). This CDR3 is CASSLGFGTANTGELFF. The CDR3 DNA is TGTGCCAGCAGCTTAGGTTTCGGGACGGCGAACACCGGGGAGCTGTTTTTT.

This chain connects TRBV6-6 to TRBJ1-5; the match to TRBD1 covers 9 bases. The V gene's germline CDR1 is MNHNY and CDR2 SVGAGI (reference sequence). CDR3 size: 15 residues. Germline trimming cut 6 bases from V and 5 bases from J; bases unmatched to any gene: 8. The CDR3 sequence: CASRFGDRADQPQHF. As DNA, the CDR3 is TGTGCCAGCAGGTTCGGGGACAGGGCCGATCAGCCCCAGCATTTT.

The genes are TRBV19 and TRBJ2-1; TRBD2 aligns across 13 bases. J was trimmed by 3 bases and V by 6 bases; bases with no gene match: 5. The CDR3 is made up of 16 amino acids. The germline gives CDR1 LNHDA, CDR2 SQIVND (reference sequence). CDR3 in DNA: TGTGCCAGTAGAAAGACTAGCGGGAGGATCTACAATGAGCAGTTCTTC. This sequence encodes CASRKTSGRIYNEQFF.

Notes on this clone: Compared with germline, one end of the junction differs, possibly owing to a read error. V and J are TRBV7-7 and TRBJ2-5; 14 bases align to TRBD2. The CDR3 extends over 16 amino acids. The germline V gene has CDR1 SSHAT and CDR2 FNYEAQ (reference sequence). The CDR3 loop reads CASSSGLAGEGETQYF. For the CDR3, the DNA is TGTGCTAGCAGTTCGGGACTAGCGGGAGAGGGTGAGACCCAGTACTTC.

The sample holds one count of this clone. The chain is built from TRBV6-1 and TRBJ1-4, with no clear D. The CDR3 sequence is 15 residues long. Germline CDR1 is MNHNS and CDR2 is SASEGT. The V gene lost 3 bases and the J gene lost 5 bases, with 13 bases spanning the gap. The CDR3 DNA is TGTGCCAGCAGTGACTGGACGGGGTACAATGAAAAACTGTTTTTT. Encoded protein: CASSDWTGYNEKLFF.

This clone was found a few times. The gene calls are TRBV28 and TRBJ1-2; TRBD1 might be the D (6 bases). The CDR3 runs to 13 residues. Germline V gene sequence: CDR1 MDHEN, CDR2 SYDVKM. V was clipped by 7 bases and J by 4 bases, with 13 bases between them. CDR3 in DNA: TGTGCCAGCACAGGGGCCGGTTTCTATGGCTACACCTTC. Translation gives CASTGAGFYGYTF.

This rearrangement joins TRBV7-6 to TRBJ2-7, with D possibly TRBD2 on 6 matching bases. Germline CDR1 and CDR2: SGHVS and FNYEAQ. The V end lost 3 bases, the J end lost 5 bases, and 14 bases lay between the germline ends. CDR3 size: 14 residues. The CDR3 spells CASSFDMASDEQYF. The CDR3 nucleotides are TGTGCCAGCAGCTTCGACATGGCTAGCGACGAGCAGTACTTC.

The chain uses TRBV4-3 and TRBJ2-7; 9 bases line up with TRBD2. The J segment lost 1 base and the V segment lost 2 bases, leaving 6 bases of the junction unmatched. The CDR3 length is 16 residues. Germline CDR1 LGHNA, CDR2 YSLEER. Here the CDR3 DNA reads TGCGCCAGCAGCCAATTTCTAGCGGGACCTTCCTACGAGCAGTACTTC. This encodes CASSQFLAGPSYEQYF.

The J gene is TRBJ1-4, the V gene TRBV7-9; TRBD1 matches at 9 bases. Germline trimming cut 3 bases from V and 8 bases from J; bases unmatched to any gene: 10. Germline V lookup: CDR1 SEHNR, CDR2 FQNEAQ (reference sequence). This CDR3 contains 16 residues. The CDR3 protein is CASSLGQGSYREKLFF. In DNA form, the CDR3 reads TGTGCCAGCAGCTTGGGACAGGGCAGCTATCGGGAAAAACTGTTTTTT.

This chain connects TRBV11-3 to TRBJ2-7, with unresolved D. V lost 2 bases and J 7 bases, leaving 9 bases between the germline ends. This CDR3 is built from 12 residues. The V gene's germline CDR1 is SGHNT and CDR2 YENEEA. The CDR3 sequence is CASSLPLGEQYF. In DNA, the CDR3 is TGTGCCAGCAGCTTACCCCTGGGGGAGCAGTACTTC.

The chain joins TRBV11-2 to TRBJ2-5; 12 bases are shared with TRBD2. The ends lost 1 base at V and 7 bases at J; junction bases unmatched: 7. Germline V gene lookup returns CDR1 SGHAT and CDR2 FQNNGV. This CDR3 region has 16 residues. CDR3 amino acids: CASSLGTSGNYGTQYF. Written as DNA, the CDR3 is TGTGCCAGCAGCTTAGGGACTAGCGGGAATTACGGGACCCAGTACTTC.

This chain uses TRBV5-8 with TRBJ2-1; the match to TRBD1 covers 11 bases. V shed 0 bases and J 3 bases; nucleotides not matched to a gene: 5. Germline values: CDR1 SGHTS, CDR2 YDEGEE. The CDR3 consists of 17 residues. The CDR3 DNA sequence: TGTGCCAGCAGCTTGGAAGGACAGGGGGCCTACTACAATGAGCAGTTCTTC. Its translation is CASSLEGQGAYYNEQFF.

The rearrangement links TRBV27 to TRBJ2-7; no definite D call. Germline lookup yields CDR1 MNHEY and CDR2 SMNVEV (reference sequence). The CDR3 length is 14 residues. V shed 7 bases and J shed 5 bases, with 18 bases lying between them. CDR3 region: CASTVYPRLDEQYF. The CDR3 DNA is TGTGCCAGCACCGTTTACCCCAGACTCGACGAGCAGTACTTC.

The chain employs TRBV29-1 and TRBJ1-5; possibly TRBD1 for D (5 bases). The CDR3 has 16 residues. Trimming took 4 bases from V and 4 from J, leaving 20 bases between them. Germline V gene sequence: CDR1 SQVTM, CDR2 ANQGSEA. CDR3 coding DNA: TGCAGCGTTGGACTCGTTGGGTTCGGACATAATCAGCCCCAGCATTTT. Translating gives CSVGLVGFGHNQPQHF.

This clone appeared many times. The rearrangement links TRBV10-3 to TRBJ1-2; 10 bases match TRBD1. CDR1 and CDR2 (germline): ENHRY, SYGVKD. V shed 9 bases and J 4 bases; nucleotides not matched to a gene: 5. This CDR3 spans 13 amino acids. This CDR3 reads CAMAGQGSYGYTF. DNA for the CDR3: TGTGCCATGGCGGGACAGGGGAGCTATGGCTACACCTTC.

This rearrangement joins TRBV19 to TRBJ2-3, with D unresolved. Germline CDR1 LNHDA, CDR2 SQIVND (reference sequence). The CDR3 contains 15 residues. The V and J ends lost 3 bases and 1 base respectively, with 11 bases between them. CDR3 sequence reads: CASSINLWGTDTQYF. The CDR3 nucleotides are TGTGCCAGTAGTATTAACCTCTGGGGCACAGATACGCAGTATTTT. Complete variable domain (other parts from reference TRBV19 and TRBJ2-3): DGGITQSPKYLFRKEGQNVTLSCEQNLNHDAMYWYRQDPGQGLRLIYYSQIVNDFQKGDIAEGYSVSREKKESFPLTVTSAQKNPTAFYLCASSINLWGTDTQYFGPGTRLTVL.

The V and J genes are TRBV7-3 and TRBJ1-1, with no clear D. This CDR3 comprises 13 residues. V lost 3 bases, J lost 4 bases, and 9 bases lay in between. The germline gives CDR1 SGHTA, CDR2 FQGTGA. The CDR3, as DNA: TGTGCCAGCAGCTTGTGGGCCCGCACTGAAGCTTTCTTT. Residues: CASSLWARTEAFF.

In nucleotides, the CDR3 is TGCGCCAGCAGCTTGGACAGGGTCAATGAAAAACTGTTTTTT. This sequence encodes CASSLDRVNEKLFF. The chain uses TRBV5-1 and TRBJ1-4, with D perhaps TRBD1 (6 bases). The CDR3 has 14 amino acids. The germline V gene encodes CDR1 SGHRS and CDR2 YFSETQ. The germline V and J ends were trimmed by 0 bases and 5 bases, with 8 bases remaining between them.

The rearrangement links TRBV4-1 to TRBJ2-2; maybe TRBD1 (6 bases). CDR1 and CDR2 from the germline V gene are MGHRA and YSYEKL. With 3 bases removed from V and 1 base from J, the gap between germline ends came to 6 bases. The CDR3 has 14 residues. The CDR3 reads CASSQTGNTGELFF. For the CDR3, the DNA is TGCGCCAGCAGCCAGACAGGGAACACCGGGGAGCTGTTTTTT.

V and J are TRBV19 and TRBJ1-3; D remains unclear. The CDR3 extends over 14 amino acids. Germline CDR1 is LNHDA and CDR2 is SQIVND (reference sequence). V lost 5 bases, J lost 4 bases, and 12 bases lay in between. CDR3 region: CASSGNRGGNTIYF. The CDR3 DNA is TGTGCCAGTAGTGGGAACCGAGGGGGAAACACCATATATTTT.

The chain carries TRBV5-1 and TRBJ1-1; 8 bases fit TRBD1. The CDR3 spans 13 residues. Germline-derived CDR1 and CDR2 are SGHRS and YFSETQ. V was clipped by 3 bases and J by 4 bases; unmatched bases: 2. Here the CDR3 DNA reads TGCGCCAGCAGCTATGACAGGGGCACTGAAGCTTTCTTT. Translating gives CASSYDRGTEAFF.

The chain is built from TRBV6-6 and TRBJ1-3; unclear D gene. Germline assignment: CDR1 MNHNY and CDR2 SVGAGI (reference sequence). V was cut by 0 bases and J by 2 bases, with 5 bases left in between. The CDR3 runs 14 residues. CDR3 coding DNA: TGTGCCAGCAGTTACTCGACAACTGGAAACACCATATATTTT. It encodes CASSYSTTGNTIYF.

The chain carries TRBV19 and TRBJ2-3; a possible D gene is TRBD1 (5 bases). Trimming left V 4 bases short and J 5 bases short, with 13 bases between. This CDR3 has 14 residues. CDR1 LNHDA and CDR2 SQIVND come from the germline V gene (reference sequence). The CDR3 loop is CASSKMGQIDTQYF. The DNA of the CDR3 is TGTGCCAGTAGTAAAATGGGGCAGATAGATACGCAGTATTTT.